This T cell receptor beta chain was sequenced in a study of beta chain features in type 1 diabetes. Of the isolated RNA, all was reverse transcribed, and so the sequenced material was expressed TCRB transcripts. The table came from immunoSEQ multiplex PCR; TCRdb's copy has only in-frame clones and leaves some out. The table records under 950,000 clones, about 17% of them present only once. Study-wide results and caveats: Within the patient group, naive, central memory and Treg TCRB repertoires appeared more similar to each other than within healthy donors.

V was cut by 5 bases and J by 0 bases, with 14 bases left in between. The CDR3 contains 16 residues. Germline values: CDR1 SGHTA, CDR2 FQGTGA. Remarks on this clone: Its antigen is not identified.

The chain couples TRBV7-3 to TRBJ1-3; the D is unclear. Input material: naive CD4+ T cells from blood. The clonotype comes from a woman aged 18-29 years in good health. CDR3 in amino acids: CASSRGPGRSGNTIYF. CDR3 DNA: TGTGCCAGCAGCCGCGGTCCAGGTCGCTCTGGAAACACCATATATTTT.